The 32 T cell receptor beta chains presented below share a single source sample, sequenced in a study of blood T cell repertoires in COVID-19. Using immunoSEQ multiplex PCR, the repertoire was profiled, and TCRdb retains in-frame clones only, with some absent. This table holds tens of thousands of clones, just over 85% found once. Sequencing used peripheral blood. The origin of the receptors is a man aged 45-65 years with acute or convalescent COVID-19.

This chain uses TRBV5-1 with TRBJ2-1, with 9 bases that match TRBD2. Per the germline V gene, CDR1 is SGHRS and CDR2 is YFSETQ. The CDR3 loop spans 16 amino acids. V was clipped by 5 bases and J by 7 bases; unmatched bases: 13. This CDR3 is CASRSPGVAGVNEQFF. As DNA, the CDR3 is TGCGCCAGCAGAAGCCCCGGAGTAGCGGGAGTGAATGAGCAGTTCTTC. The full variable domain, in which reference TRBV5-1 and TRBJ2-1 provide the parts outside the CDR3, is KAGVTQTPRYLIKTRGQQVTLSCSPISGHRSVSWYQQTPGQGLQFLFEYFSETQRNKGNFPGRFSGRQFSNSRSEMNVSTLELGDSALYLCASRSPGVAGVNEQFFGPGTRLTVL.

The chain links TRBV24-1 to TRBJ1-4; 7 bases match TRBD1. The CDR3 totals 15 residues. The trim removed 12 bases at V and 6 bases at J, leaving 15 bases unmatched. From germline, CDR1 is KGHDR and CDR2 SFDVKD. The CDR3 reads CARNAYRGLYEKLFF. The CDR3 DNA follows: TGTGCCCGGAACGCATACAGGGGTTTGTATGAAAAACTGTTTTTT.

CDR3 amino acids: CATSVEGWSNQPQHF. In DNA, the CDR3 is TGTGCCACTTCCGTAGAGGGATGGAGCAATCAGCCCCAGCATTTT. The chain carries TRBV28 and TRBJ1-5; D uncertain. This CDR3 region has 15 residues. V lost 10 bases and J lost 1, with 17 bases in between. Germline V CDR1 and CDR2: MDHEN, SYDVKM.

With respect to this clone: The same CDR3 can be traced to other DNA sequences in this sample. This rearrangement joins TRBV5-1 to TRBJ1-3; D is possibly TRBD1 (6 bases). Germline-derived CDR1 and CDR2 are SGHRS and YFSETQ. The CDR3 sequence is 14 residues long. Trimming pared 7 bases from V and 0 bases from J, leaving 11 bases between. In DNA, the CDR3 is TGCGCCAGCGCGGGGGGCACCTCTGGAAACACCATATATTTT. Translated: CASAGGTSGNTIYF.

This chain connects TRBV5-4 to TRBJ2-5; 7 bases align to TRBD1. This CDR3 comprises 15 residues. V lost 0 bases and J lost 4; bases outside the gene matches: 6. CDR1 and CDR2 from the germline V gene are SGHNT and YYREEE (reference sequence). CDR3 sequence reads: CASSLGGQLSETQYF. CDR3 DNA sequence: TGTGCCAGCAGCTTGGGGGGACAGCTTTCAGAGACCCAGTACTTC.

A single count supports this clone. This chain uses TRBV12-3 or TRBV12-4 with TRBJ2-2; no firm D call. Trimming removed 6 bases from V and 4 bases from J, with 9 bases in between. This CDR3 has 13 residues. The CDR3 reads CASRHAGTGELFF. Here the CDR3 DNA reads TGTGCCAGCAGGCACGCCGGCACCGGGGAGCTGTTTTTT.

This clone came up a few times. The chain links TRBV7-9 to TRBJ1-1; 9 bases map to TRBD1. V gave up 4 bases and J gave up 0 bases; unmatched junction bases: 3. Germline CDR1 SEHNR, CDR2 FQNEAQ (reference sequence). The CDR3 spans 15 residues. This chain's CDR3 is CASSWGQGLNTEAFF. The CDR3 DNA reads as TGTGCCAGCAGCTGGGGACAGGGTTTGAACACTGAAGCTTTCTTT.

J is TRBJ2-7 and V is TRBV3-1 (or the pseudogene TRBV3-2); perhaps TRBD2 as D (7 bases). Germline CDR1 reads LGHDT; CDR2 reads YNNKEL (reference sequence). This CDR3 is 13 amino acids long. Trimming cost V 5 bases and J 9 bases, with 17 bases left between them. The CDR3 DNA follows: TGTGCCAGCAGCAAAGGGGGAGGGGCCGGGCAGTACTTC. Its translation is CASSKGGGAGQYF.

V usage is TRBV14 and J usage is TRBJ1-6; D gene unclear. This CDR3 comprises 15 residues. Germline-derived CDR1 and CDR2 are SGHDN and FVKESK. V lost 1 base to trimming and J lost 7 bases, with 11 bases between them. The CDR3 sequence: CASSQGAASNSPLHF. The CDR3 bases are TGTGCCAGCAGCCAAGGCGCGGCCTCAAATTCACCCCTCCACTTT.

V gene TRBV6-6 combines with J gene TRBJ2-1, with D maybe TRBD2 (5 bases). V was clipped by 5 bases and J by 7 bases, with 12 bases between them. This CDR3 comprises 13 residues. Germline V CDR1 and CDR2: MNHNY, SVGAGI (reference sequence). CDR3 bases: TGTGCCAGCAGTACGGACTCCGAGAATGAGCAGTTCTTC. Protein product: CASSTDSENEQFF.

This sequence joins TRBV7-3 and TRBJ1-1, with 9 bases fitting TRBD1. V dropped 4 bases and J dropped 1; count of bases not matched to a gene: 1. Germline CDR1 SGHTA, CDR2 FQGTGA. The CDR3 has 14 residues. The CDR3 spells CASSWGQGNTEAFF. The CDR3 coding sequence is TGTGCCAGCAGCTGGGGACAGGGGAACACTGAAGCTTTCTTT.

V and J are TRBV11-2 and TRBJ1-1; TRBD1 agrees at 8 bases. CDR3 length equals 14 residues. V was clipped by 2 bases and J by 4 bases; unmatched bases: 3. The germline gives CDR1 SGHAT, CDR2 FQNNGV. The CDR3 bases are TGTGCCAGCAGCTTAAACAGGGGGAGCACTGAAGCTTTCTTT. Amino acid sequence: CASSLNRGSTEAFF.

This chain uses TRBV7-3 with TRBJ1-2, with D unclear. Trimming took off 5 bases at V and 2 bases at J, with 12 bases between the two ends. The germline gives CDR1 SGHTA, CDR2 FQGTGA. The CDR3 runs 14 residues. The DNA for the CDR3 is TGTGCCAGCAGCCAGACCCGGGAAAACTATGGCTACACCTTC. Protein: CASSQTRENYGYTF.

This clone came up a few times. This chain connects TRBV19 to TRBJ1-5; no firm D call. Looked up from germline, CDR1 is LNHDA and CDR2 is SQIVND (reference sequence). The length of the CDR3 is 14 residues. Trimming shortened V by 6 bases and J by 0 bases, and 9 bases separated the two germline ends. Here the CDR3 DNA reads TGTGCCAGTAGGCGAACAGTTAGCAATCAGCCCCAGCATTTT. This encodes CASRRTVSNQPQHF. The whole variable domain, remainder taken from reference TRBV19 and TRBJ1-5, is DGGITQSPKYLFRKEGQNVTLSCEQNLNHDAMYWYRQDPGQGLRLIYYSQIVNDFQKGDIAEGYSVSREKKESFPLTVTSAQKNPTAFYLCASRRTVSNQPQHFGDGTRLSIL.

The chain employs TRBV10-3 and TRBJ1-2, with D unclear. Germline lookup yields CDR1 ENHRY and CDR2 SYGVKD. CDR3 length: 15 amino acids. V shed 8 bases and J shed 0 bases, with 16 bases lying between them. The CDR3: CAIFRLDGTNYGYTF. In DNA, the CDR3 is TGTGCCATCTTTAGATTGGACGGGACTAACTATGGCTACACCTTC.

This clone appeared a single time. The chain has TRBV6-6 and TRBJ2-3; unclear D gene. V dropped 2 bases and J dropped 2 bases, with 5 bases sitting between them. The CDR3 covers 13 residues. Germline lookup yields CDR1 MNHNY and CDR2 SVGAGI (reference sequence). The chain's CDR3 is CASSYDFTDTQYF. CDR3 DNA sequence: TGTGCCAGCAGTTACGACTTCACAGATACGCAGTATTTT.

J is TRBJ1-4 and V is TRBV5-1, with D possibly TRBD1 on 5 matching bases. V lost 7 bases, J lost 4 bases, and 14 bases lay in between. Germline loops: CDR1 SGHRS, CDR2 YFSETQ. The CDR3 loop spans 14 amino acids. The CDR3 DNA reads as TGCGCCAGCGGACTAGACAGACATAATGAAAAACTGTTTTTT. The encoded protein is CASGLDRHNEKLFF.

The rearrangement joins TRBV7-8 to TRBJ1-5; 8 bases are a match to TRBD1. The CDR3 loop spans 16 amino acids. Germline trimming cut 3 bases from V and 3 bases from J; bases unmatched to any gene: 7. Germline lookup yields CDR1 SGHVS and CDR2 FQNEAQ. The CDR3 here is CASSFAIRGLNQPQHF. The CDR3, as DNA: TGTGCCAGCAGCTTCGCAATCAGGGGGCTCAATCAGCCCCAGCATTTT. Full variable domain (missing parts from reference TRBV7-8 and TRBJ1-5): GAGVSQSPRYKVAKRGQDVALRCDPISGHVSLFWYQQALGQGPEFLTYFQNEAQLDKSGLPSDRFFAERPEGSVSTLKIQRTQQEDSAVYLCASSFAIRGLNQPQHFGDGTRLSIL.

This clone was found once. The chain has TRBV19 and TRBJ1-1; 9 bases agree with TRBD1. Germline V CDR1 and CDR2: LNHDA, SQIVND (reference sequence). With 3 bases clipped from V and 5 bases from J, the junction kept 13 bases outside the gene matches. The CDR3 length is 17 residues. CDR3 in amino acids: CASSIGTGRWVGTEAFF. DNA for the CDR3: TGTGCCAGTAGTATTGGGACAGGGCGCTGGGTCGGTACTGAAGCTTTCTTT.

The chain combines TRBV7-9 with TRBJ1-1; no reliable D call. Germline V gene data show CDR1 as SEHNR and CDR2 as FQNEAQ (reference sequence). Trimming removed 1 base at V and 1 base at J, with 4 bases between. The CDR3 is 13 amino acids. Written as DNA, the CDR3 is TGTGCCAGCAGCTTAGGTCAGAACACTGAAGCTTTCTTT. Protein sequence: CASSLGQNTEAFF.

In nucleotides, the CDR3 is TGTGCCAGCAGTGCAGACAGGGCCCCCTACGAGCAGTACTTC. It specifies CASSADRAPYEQYF. The chain links TRBV27 to TRBJ2-7; 7 bases fit TRBD1. Germline V gives CDR1 MNHEY, CDR2 SMNVEV (reference sequence). The CDR3 is 14 residues long. The J segment lost 2 bases and the V segment lost 5 bases, leaving 6 bases of the junction unmatched.

V and J are TRBV19 and TRBJ2-1; D might be TRBD1 (5 bases). V gave up 4 bases and J gave up 9 bases, with 19 bases separating them. The CDR3 runs to 15 residues. CDR1 LNHDA and CDR2 SQIVND come from the germline V gene (reference sequence). The CDR3 DNA reads as TGTGCCAGTAGTAGTCTGGGGCCGCTCGCCGGTGAGCAGTTCTTC. Encoded protein: CASSSLGPLAGEQFF.

The chain links TRBV11-2 to TRBJ2-4, with unresolved D. Germline CDR1 is SGHAT and CDR2 is FQNNGV. V lost 6 bases, J lost 4 bases, and 16 bases lay in between. The CDR3 covers 15 residues. CDR3 protein: CASSFLPLQKNIQYF. In DNA, the CDR3 is TGTGCCAGCAGTTTCCTTCCCCTGCAGAAAAACATTCAGTACTTC.

The gene calls are TRBV10-3 and TRBJ1-5; D gene uncertain. Trimming removed 3 bases from V and 1 base from J, with 4 bases in between. The CDR3 extends over 13 amino acids. Germline CDR1 ENHRY, CDR2 SYGVKD. The CDR3 loop reads CAISDQSNQPQHF. The CDR3 DNA is TGTGCCATCAGTGATCAGAGCAATCAGCCCCAGCATTTT.

This chain joins TRBV6-5 and TRBJ2-2; TRBD1 might be the D (6 bases). Between the trimmed V and J ends, which lost 7 bases and 4 bases, there was a span of 10 bases. CDR3 length: 13 amino acids. Germline-derived CDR1 and CDR2 are MNHEY and SVGAGI. The CDR3 sequence: CASMNRVTGELFF. CDR3 nucleotide sequence: TGTGCCAGCATGAACAGGGTCACCGGGGAGCTGTTTTTT.

The chain employs TRBV28 and TRBJ2-3; 7 nucleotides line up with TRBD1. Germline CDR1 reads MDHEN; CDR2 reads SYDVKM. CDR3 length: 18 residues. J lost 3 bases, V lost 3 bases, and 15 bases had no gene match. CDR3 sequence reads: CASSFFPPRDRLTDTQYF. The CDR3, as DNA: TGTGCCAGCAGTTTCTTTCCCCCCCGGGACAGATTAACAGATACGCAGTATTTT.

V usage is TRBV5-8 and J usage is TRBJ1-5, with a weak D call TRBD1 (6 bases). V shed 0 bases and J shed 7 bases, with 11 bases lying between them. This CDR3 spans 14 amino acids. Germline-derived CDR1 and CDR2 are SGHTS and YDEGEE. The CDR3 loop is CASSLVQGDQPQHF. The DNA of the CDR3 is TGTGCCAGCAGCTTGGTACAGGGAGACCAGCCCCAGCATTTT.

The rearrangement joins TRBV6-5 to TRBJ1-1, with TRBD1 matching 7 bases. V lost 6 bases and J lost 1; bases outside the gene matches: 2. The germline V gene encodes CDR1 MNHEY and CDR2 SVGAGI. This CDR3 contains 13 residues. CDR3 in DNA: TGTGCCAGCAGGGGACAGAAGAACACTGAAGCTTTCTTT. The encoded protein is CASRGQKNTEAFF.

The rearrangement uses TRBV5-1 and TRBJ2-7; 8 bases map to TRBD2. With V trimmed by 0 bases and J by 2 bases, 7 bases remained unmatched. In germline, CDR1 is SGHRS, CDR2 YFSETQ. The CDR3 covers 16 residues. The CDR3 DNA reads TGCGCCAGCAGCTTGGGGGAGCTCGGGAGGGCCTACGAGCAGTACTTC. This codes for CASSLGELGRAYEQYF.

This clone has a single count. The V call is TRBV7-2, the J call TRBJ2-3; D gene ambiguous. Trimming stripped 2 bases from V and 5 bases from J, with 5 bases between. The germline gives CDR1 SGHTA, CDR2 FQGNSA. The CDR3 covers 12 residues. This CDR3 reads CASSLYVDTQYF. The CDR3 DNA is TGTGCCAGCAGCTTATATGTAGATACGCAGTATTTT.

This chain joins TRBV14 and TRBJ2-5, with D possibly matching TRBD2 (5 bases). CDR3 size: 14 residues. Germline CDR1 is SGHDN and CDR2 is FVKESK. The ends were cut back, 0 bases at V and 6 bases at J, with 11 bases in the middle. The CDR3 region has the DNA TGTGCCAGCAGCCAAGATTTAGCGTCGAAGACCCAGTACTTC. This sequence encodes CASSQDLASKTQYF.

This clone occurred a few times. This sequence joins TRBV7-3 and TRBJ1-1; a possible D gene is TRBD1 (5 bases). With 6 bases removed from V and 4 bases from J, the gap between germline ends came to 12 bases. CDR1 SGHTA and CDR2 FQGTGA come from the germline V gene. The CDR3 length is 13 residues. The CDR3 region has the DNA TGTGCCAGCAGTCAGCCAGGGTCCACTGAAGCTTTCTTT. Translating gives CASSQPGSTEAFF.